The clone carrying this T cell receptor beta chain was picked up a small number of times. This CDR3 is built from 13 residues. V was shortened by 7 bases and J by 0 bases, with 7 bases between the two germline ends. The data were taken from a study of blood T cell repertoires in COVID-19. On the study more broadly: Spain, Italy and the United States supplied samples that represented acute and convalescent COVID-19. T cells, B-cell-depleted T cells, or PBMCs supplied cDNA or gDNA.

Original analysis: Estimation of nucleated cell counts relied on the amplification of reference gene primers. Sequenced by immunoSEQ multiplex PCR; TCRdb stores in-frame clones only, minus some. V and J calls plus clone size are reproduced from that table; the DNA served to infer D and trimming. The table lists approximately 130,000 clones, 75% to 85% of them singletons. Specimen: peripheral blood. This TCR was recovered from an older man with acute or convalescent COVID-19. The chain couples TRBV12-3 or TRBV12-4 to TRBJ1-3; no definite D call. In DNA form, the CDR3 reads TGTGCCAGCACGGGTCACTCTGGAAACACCATATATTTT. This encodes CASTGHSGNTIYF.